The next 8 T cell receptor beta chains were all read from a single sample in a study of blood T cells in healthy people across ages (dated by TCRdb to 2014 to 2015). The receptor library was made with 5' RACE. TCRdb records Illumina HiSeq 2500 as the sequencer. A second PCR of 7 to 11 cycles was run with a J-beta primer mix and a sample-barcoded 5' primer. TCRdb reran the public reads through fastp at Q25 and MiXCR, keeping productive beta chains. Each record represents a unique CDR3 protein, reported with the most common genes and DNA among its rows. The sample has about 1.8 million distinct CDR3 sequences on record, 49% of them singletons. The top ten clonotypes cover approximately 2.1% of the sample. The sequencing sample was made of blood. The receptors here all came from a woman aged 40-49 years in good health.

The V and J genes are TRBV20-1 and TRBJ2-1; 9 nucleotides match TRBD2. The CDR3 sequence is 17 residues long. V shed 3 bases and J 1 base; nucleotides not matched to a gene: 10. From germline, CDR1 is DFQATT and CDR2 SNEGSKA (reference sequence). CDR3 in amino acids: CSASGRGGLISYNEQFF. In DNA, the CDR3 is TGCAGTGCTAGTGGGCGGGGGGGCCTGATTTCCTACAATGAGCAGTTCTTC.

In its sample, this clonotype was seen a few times. The chain couples TRBV5-1 to TRBJ2-5; D not resolved. CDR1 SGHRS and CDR2 YFSETQ come from the germline V gene. V lost 3 bases and J 5 bases, leaving 14 bases between the germline ends. The CDR3 totals 14 residues. The chain's CDR3 is CASSYGSVEETQYF. The CDR3 DNA reads TGCGCCAGCAGCTACGGGTCAGTCGAGGAGACCCAGTACTTC.

The genes are TRBV6-2 or TRBV6-3 and TRBJ2-7, with no clear D. From germline, CDR1 is MNHEY and CDR2 SVGEGT. This CDR3 region has 12 residues. The germline V and J ends were trimmed by 2 bases and 4 bases, with 6 bases remaining between them. The CDR3 sequence: CASSYTRYEQYF. The CDR3 DNA reads TGTGCCAGCAGTTACACAAGATACGAGCAGTACTTC.

The V gene is TRBV6-6, the J gene TRBJ2-6; 10 positions match TRBD1. Germline assignment: CDR1 MNHNY and CDR2 SVGAGI (reference sequence). The CDR3 length is 15 residues. J gave up 2 bases and V 7 bases, and 2 bases lay outside the gene matches. The CDR3 is CASMGQGTGANVLTF. CDR3 nucleotides: TGTGCCAGCATGGGACAGGGGACTGGGGCCAACGTCCTGACTTTC.

This clonotype was seen only once. This rearrangement joins TRBV20-1 to TRBJ2-1; tentative D call: TRBD2 (5 bases). This CDR3 region has 16 residues. Deletions cut 0 bases from V and 2 bases from J, with 14 bases between. Per germline, CDR1 DFQATT and CDR2 SNEGSKA (reference sequence). The DNA for the CDR3 is TGCAGTGCTAGAGATCGAGTTTTCGGGACCTACAATGAGCAGTTCTTC. Protein: CSARDRVFGTYNEQFF.

This chain uses TRBV7-8 with TRBJ1-1; possible D gene TRBD1, 6 bases. Trimming took 5 bases from V and 1 from J, leaving 20 bases between them. From germline, CDR1 is SGHVS and CDR2 FQNEAQ. This CDR3 spans 17 amino acids. The CDR3 DNA sequence: TGTGCCAGCAGCATCTACCTCCGGGACACCCCGAACACTGAAGCTTTCTTT. Its protein product is CASSIYLRDTPNTEAFF.

V and J are TRBV20-1 and TRBJ1-1; D is perhaps TRBD1 (5 bases). Germline V gene sequence: CDR1 DFQATT, CDR2 SNEGSKA (reference sequence). Trimming took off 7 bases at V and 8 bases at J, with 8 bases between the two ends. This CDR3 has 9 residues. The CDR3 DNA reads as TGCAGTGGTAAGGGGGAAGCTTTCTTT. Translating it yields CSGKGEAFF.

V usage is TRBV13 and J usage is TRBJ2-7; 7 nucleotides agree with TRBD1. The J call is uncertain, as TRBJ2-5 better fits the DNA end. From germline, CDR1 is PRHDT and CDR2 FYEKMQ (reference sequence). The CDR3 loop spans 13 amino acids. The CDR3 DNA follows: TGTGCCAGCAGGACAGGGAGCAGCGAGACCCAGTACTTC. This translates into CASRTGSSETQYF.